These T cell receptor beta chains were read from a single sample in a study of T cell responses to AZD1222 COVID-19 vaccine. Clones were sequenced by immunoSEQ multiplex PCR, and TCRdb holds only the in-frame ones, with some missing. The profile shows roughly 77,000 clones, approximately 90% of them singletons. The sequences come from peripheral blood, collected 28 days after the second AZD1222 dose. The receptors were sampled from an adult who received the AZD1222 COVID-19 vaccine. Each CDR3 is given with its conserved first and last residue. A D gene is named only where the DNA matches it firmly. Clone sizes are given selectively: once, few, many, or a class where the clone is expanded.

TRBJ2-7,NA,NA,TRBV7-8,TGTGCCAGGGGTGAGGCCTACGAGCAGTACTTC,CARGEAYEQYF
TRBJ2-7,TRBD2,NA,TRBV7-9,TGTGCCAGCAGCAACCTAGCGGGGGGCCCCTACGAGCAGTACTTC,CASSNLAGGPYEQYF
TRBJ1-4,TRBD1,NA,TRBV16,TGTGCCAGCAGCGTGCAGGGGGCTCGGAAACTGTTTTTT,CASSVQGARKLFF
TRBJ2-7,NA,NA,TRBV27,TGTGCCAGCAGTCCCTCGGAAGCGAGGGGGTATCGTTACGAGCAGTACTTC,CASSPSEARGYRYEQYF
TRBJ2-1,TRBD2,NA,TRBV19,TGTGCCAGTCGGGCTAGCGGGATCCACAATGAGCAGTTCTTC,CASRASGIHNEQFF
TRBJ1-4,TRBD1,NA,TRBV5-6,TGTGCCAGCAGCGCGTCCGAGGCAGGGGGTAATGAAAAACTGTTTTTT,CASSASEAGGNEKLFF
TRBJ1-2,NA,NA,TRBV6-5,TGTGCCAGCAGCCTCCAACAGGGACCAAACTATGGCTACACCTTC,CASSLQQGPNYGYTF
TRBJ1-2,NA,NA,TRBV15,TGTGCCACCAGCAGAGATCGGGGTGGCTACACCTTC,CATSRDRGGYTF
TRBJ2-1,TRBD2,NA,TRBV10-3,TGTGCCATCAGTGACCCGGGAGGGCTCTACAATGAGCAGTTCTTC,CAISDPGGLYNEQFF
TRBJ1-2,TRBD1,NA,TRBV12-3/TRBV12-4,TGTGCCAGCAGAATAGGACAGGGCGGGGGCTACACCTTC,CASRIGQGGGYTF
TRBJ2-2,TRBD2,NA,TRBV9,TGTGCCAGCAGCGTAGCTACGAGGGTACTAGCGGGAGGTGGCGGGGAGCTGTTTTTT,CASSVATRVLAGGGGELFF
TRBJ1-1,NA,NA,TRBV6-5,TGTGCCAGCAGGCGACTCATGAACACTGAAGCTTTCTTT,CASRRLMNTEAFF
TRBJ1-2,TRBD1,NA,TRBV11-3,TGTGCCAGCAGCCCCTTGACAGGGGAATATGGCTACACCTTC,CASSPLTGEYGYTF
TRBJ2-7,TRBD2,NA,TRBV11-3,TGTGCCAGCAGCTTAGTCCCTAGCGGGAGGTCAAACGAGCAGTACTTC,CASSLVPSGRSNEQYF
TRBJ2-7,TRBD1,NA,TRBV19,TGTGCCAGTAGCGAAACGGACAGGGGTCCCTACGAGCAGTACTTC,CASSETDRGPYEQYF
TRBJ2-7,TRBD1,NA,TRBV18,TGTGCCAGCTCACCGGGGACAGGGGGCGGCGAGCAGTACTTC,CASSPGTGGGEQYF
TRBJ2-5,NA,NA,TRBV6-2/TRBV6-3,TGTGCCAGCAGTTACAACACAGTCCAAGAGACCCAGTACTTC,CASSYNTVQETQYF
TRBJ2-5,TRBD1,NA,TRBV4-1,TGCGCCAGCAGTCCGGAGACAGGGGCAGAGACCCAGTACTTC,CASSPETGAETQYF
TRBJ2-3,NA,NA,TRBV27,TGTGCCAGCAGTATTCTTAGTGGGACAGATACGCAGTATTTT,CASSILSGTDTQYF
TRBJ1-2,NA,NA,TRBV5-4,TGTGCCAGCAGCTTGTTCGAAGGAGGGTATGGCTACACCTTC,CASSLFEGGYGYTF
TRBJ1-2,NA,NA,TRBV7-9,TGTGCCAGCAGCCTCAGGGGAGCCGGCTACACCTTC,CASSLRGAGYTF
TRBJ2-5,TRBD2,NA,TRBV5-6,TGTGCCAGCAGCTTGGCCGTGGGAGGGTTCCAAGAGACCCAGTACTTC,CASSLAVGGFQETQYF
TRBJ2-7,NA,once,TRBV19,TGTGCCAGTAGTATGGGGGGCCATTCCTACGAGCAGTACTTC,CASSMGGHSYEQYF
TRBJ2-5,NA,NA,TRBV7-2,TGTGCCAGCAGGGCAGGGAATACTAAAGAGACCCAGTACTTC,CASRAGNTKETQYF
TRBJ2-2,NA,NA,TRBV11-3,TGTGCCAGCAGCTTAGGGGGGGAGAACACCGGGGAGCTGTTTTTT,CASSLGGENTGELFF
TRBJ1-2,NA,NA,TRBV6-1,TGTGCCAGCAGTGAATGGATTTTAGCTCTTCAACCCAATGGCTACACCTTC,CASSEWILALQPNGYTF
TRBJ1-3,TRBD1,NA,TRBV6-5,TGTGCCAGCAGTTACCCCGACAGGGCGTTGGGAAACACCATATATTTT,CASSYPDRALGNTIYF
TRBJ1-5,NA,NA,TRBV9,TGTGCCAGCAGCGATCATCCCAATCAGCCCCAGCATTTT,CASSDHPNQPQHF
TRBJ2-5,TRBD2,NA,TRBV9,TGTGCCAGCAGCGTAGGGATATCACTAGCGGGCGGCCAAGAGACCCAGTACTTC,CASSVGISLAGGQETQYF
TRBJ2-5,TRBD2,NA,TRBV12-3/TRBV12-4,TGTGCCAGCAGGAGCGGGGCAGAGACCCAGTACTTC,CASRSGAETQYF
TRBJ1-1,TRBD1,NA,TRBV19,TGTGCCACCCAAGGACAGGTCTCTGAAGCTTTCTTT,CATQGQVSEAFF
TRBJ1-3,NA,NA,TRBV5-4,TGTGCCAGCAGCTTGAAAGTGGGAGACACCATATATTTT,CASSLKVGDTIYF
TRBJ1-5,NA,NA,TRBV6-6,TGTGCCAGCAGTTACCCCGCCCTCGAGGGGCAGCCCCAGCATTTT,CASSYPALEGQPQHF
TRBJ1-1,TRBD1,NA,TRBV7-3,TGTGCCAGCAGCGCAGGGGGCGCGGACACTGAAGCTTTCTTT,CASSAGGADTEAFF
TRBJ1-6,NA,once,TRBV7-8,TGTGCCAGCAGCGCCGCACCGGGCCAAACAACACCCCTCCACTTT,CASSAAPGQTTPLHF
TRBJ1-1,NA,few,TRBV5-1,TGCGCCAGCAGCTTGGCCCCGGAAAGGGAAGCTTTCTTT,CASSLAPEREAFF
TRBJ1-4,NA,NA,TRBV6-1,TGTGCCAGCAGTGATCCGGGAGAAAAACTGTTTTTT,CASSDPGEKLFF
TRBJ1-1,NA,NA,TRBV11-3,TGTGCCAGCACCCCCGGGGGCCCGGCGACTGAAGCTTTCTTT,CASTPGGPATEAFF
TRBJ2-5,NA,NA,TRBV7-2,TGTGCCAGCAGCTTCGCAAATCAAGAGACCCAGTACTTC,CASSFANQETQYF
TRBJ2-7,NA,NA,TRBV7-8,TGTGCCAGCAGCCGGACCGGTTCCCCCGGGGAGCAGTACTTC,CASSRTGSPGEQYF
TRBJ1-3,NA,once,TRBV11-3,TGTGCCAGCAACCTGGGGGAGGACACCATATATTTT,CASNLGEDTIYF
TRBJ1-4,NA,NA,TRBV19,TGTGCCAGTACCACGTGGGGAGTTAATGAAAAACTGTTTTTT,CASTTWGVNEKLFF
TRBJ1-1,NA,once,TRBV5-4,TGTGCCAGCAGCCCCAGTTTCATGAACACTGAAGCTTTCTTT,CASSPSFMNTEAFF
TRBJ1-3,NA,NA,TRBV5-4,TGTGCCAGCAGCTTGGTAGGGCAGGGTGGAAACACCATATATTTT,CASSLVGQGGNTIYF
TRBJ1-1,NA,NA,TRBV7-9,TGTGCCAGCCGAGCTGACACTGAAGCTTTCTTT,CASRADTEAFF
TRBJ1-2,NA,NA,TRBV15,TGTGCCACCAGCAGAGATCGTAGGGCAGGAGCTTTTGGCTACACCTTC,CATSRDRRAGAFGYTF
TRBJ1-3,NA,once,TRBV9,TGTGCCAGCAGCGTAGCCAGGGCGGGAAACACCATATATTTT,CASSVARAGNTIYF
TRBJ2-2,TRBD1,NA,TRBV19,TGTGCCAGTAGACCGGGGACAGGGGCCGCCGGGGAGCTGTTTTTT,CASRPGTGAAGELFF
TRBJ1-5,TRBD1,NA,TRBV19,TGTGCCAGTAGTACCCCGACAGGGTCTCAGCCCCAGCATTTT,CASSTPTGSQPQHF
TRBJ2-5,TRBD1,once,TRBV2,TGTGCCAGCGGGACAGGCGGTTATCAAGAGACCCAGTACTTC,CASGTGGYQETQYF
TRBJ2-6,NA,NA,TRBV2,TGTGCCAGCAGTGAGCCTGCCTCTGGGGCCAACGTCCTGACTTTC,CASSEPASGANVLTF
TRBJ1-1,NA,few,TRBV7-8,TGTGCCAGCAGCCCGCAGGGCAGACGAACTGAAGCTTTCTTT,CASSPQGRRTEAFF